The following is a TCR beta chain sequence with its context. Its cognate antigen is unknown. TCRdb re-analysed the reads in MiXCR, keeping a single row per CDR3 protein. Of around 360,000 distinct CDR3 sequences in the sample, nearly 35% were seen once. This sample is part of a study of T cell repertoires in cytomegalovirus infection. Study as a whole: Public TCR beta signatures indicated both CMV infection and matching HLA type.

This CDR3 is 17 amino acids long. The V segment lost 4 bases and the J segment 4 bases; nucleotides outside the gene matches: 10. Germline loops: CDR1 MNHEY, CDR2 SVGEGT. Regarding the study as a whole: Identification of carriers of CMV plus the relevant HLA was performed using cumulative public TCR beta family frequency. Clonotype analysis showed dominance of the ex vivo response by HLA-C-restricted CMV-specific TCR beta clonotypes.

The material was cultured PBMCs, obtained from culture after CMV antigen stimulation. This sequence was found in a human donor in good health (CMV status not recorded). Some clones in this sample may be carry-over from other donors' samples. This rearrangement joins TRBV6-2 or TRBV6-3 to TRBJ2-1, with 10 positions matching TRBD2. This chain's CDR3 is CASSLWPSGSRYNEQFF. The CDR3 coding sequence is TGTGCCAGCAGTTTATGGCCTAGCGGGAGTCGGTACAATGAGCAGTTCTTC.